These 7 T cell receptor beta chains originate from one sample sequenced in a study of blood T cell repertoires in COVID-19. TCRdb keeps only in-frame clones here, not all; method: immunoSEQ multiplex PCR. This table holds 110,000 or so clones, around 80% found once. The sequenced material came from peripheral blood. The receptors come from a man between 65 and 79 years old with acute or convalescent COVID-19.

This chain connects TRBV6-5 to TRBJ1-1, with TRBD1 as a possible D gene (6 bases). The CDR3 length is 13 residues. CDR1 and CDR2 (germline): MNHEY, SVGAGI. With 7 bases removed from V and 5 bases from J, the gap between germline ends came to 14 bases. CDR3 nucleotides: TGTGCCAGCAAACCCCCAGGACAGACTGAAGCTTTCTTT. Its protein is CASKPPGQTEAFF.

J is TRBJ1-2 and V is TRBV6-5, with D perhaps matching TRBD1 (5 bases). CDR3 size: 14 residues. The germline CDR1 and CDR2 sequences are MNHEY and SVGAGI. Trimming shortened V by 0 bases and J by 4 bases, and 9 bases separated the two germline ends. CDR3 sequence: CASSYSGGVYGYTF. Written as DNA, the CDR3 is TGTGCCAGCAGTTACTCGGGAGGGGTCTATGGCTACACCTTC.

This chain joins TRBV15 and TRBJ2-7; 9 bases agree with TRBD1. CDR1 and CDR2 from the germline V gene are LNHNV and YYDKDF (reference sequence). The CDR3 sequence is 15 residues long. V trimming: 3 bases; J trimming: 4 bases; junction bases outside the gene matches: 7. The chain's CDR3 is CATSSPGTGKYEQYF. The CDR3 bases are TGTGCCACCAGCAGCCCCGGGACAGGGAAATACGAGCAGTACTTC.

This chain connects TRBV4-2 to TRBJ2-1; 12 bases match TRBD2. V trimming: 1 base; J trimming: 10 bases; junction bases outside the gene matches: 5. This CDR3 is built from 15 residues. Per germline, CDR1 LGHNA and CDR2 YNFKEQ. This CDR3 is CASSQGLAGVGEQFF. Here the CDR3 DNA reads TGTGCCAGCAGCCAAGGACTAGCGGGGGTAGGGGAGCAGTTCTTC.

The chain joins TRBV7-6 to TRBJ2-7; TRBD1 matches at 9 bases. CDR1 is SGHVS, CDR2 FNYEAQ, per germline. Losses at the gene ends were 0 bases for V and 12 bases for J; bases not matched to a gene: 6. The CDR3 sequence is 13 residues long. CDR3 sequence reads: CASSLASDRGWYF. CDR3 nucleotide sequence: TGTGCCAGCAGCTTAGCCTCGGACAGGGGATGGTACTTC.

J is TRBJ2-7 and V is TRBV5-1; 7 nucleotides align to TRBD1. CDR3 length equals 16 residues. The germline CDR1 and CDR2 sequences are SGHRS and YFSETQ. V dropped 0 bases and J dropped 0; count of bases not matched to a gene: 6. CDR3 sequence (DNA): TGCGCCAGCAGCTTGGGCGGACAGGCGAGCTCCTACGAGCAGTACTTC. As protein: CASSLGGQASSYEQYF.

The gene calls are TRBV9 and TRBJ2-7; possibly TRBD1 for D (6 bases). V lost 4 bases and J 5 bases, leaving 28 bases between the germline ends. From germline, CDR1 is SGDLS and CDR2 YYNGEE. The CDR3 runs 18 residues. CDR3: CASSPGQLKFWWVHEQYF. The CDR3 nucleotides read TGTGCCAGCAGCCCCGGACAGCTTAAATTCTGGTGGGTGCACGAGCAGTACTTC.